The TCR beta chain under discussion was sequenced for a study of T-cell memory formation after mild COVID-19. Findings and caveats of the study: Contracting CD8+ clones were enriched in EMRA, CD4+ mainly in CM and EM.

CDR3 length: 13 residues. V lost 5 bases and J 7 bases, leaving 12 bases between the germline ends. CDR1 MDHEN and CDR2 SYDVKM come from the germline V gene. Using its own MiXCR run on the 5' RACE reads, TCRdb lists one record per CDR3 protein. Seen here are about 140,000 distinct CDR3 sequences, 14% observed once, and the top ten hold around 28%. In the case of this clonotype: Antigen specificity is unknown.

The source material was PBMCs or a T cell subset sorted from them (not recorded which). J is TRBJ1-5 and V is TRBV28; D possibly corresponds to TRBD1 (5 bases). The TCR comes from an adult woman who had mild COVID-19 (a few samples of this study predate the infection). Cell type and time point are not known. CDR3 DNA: TGTGCCAGCAGTCCAACGGGGCTGCAGCCCCAGCATTTT. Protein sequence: CASSPTGLQPQHF.